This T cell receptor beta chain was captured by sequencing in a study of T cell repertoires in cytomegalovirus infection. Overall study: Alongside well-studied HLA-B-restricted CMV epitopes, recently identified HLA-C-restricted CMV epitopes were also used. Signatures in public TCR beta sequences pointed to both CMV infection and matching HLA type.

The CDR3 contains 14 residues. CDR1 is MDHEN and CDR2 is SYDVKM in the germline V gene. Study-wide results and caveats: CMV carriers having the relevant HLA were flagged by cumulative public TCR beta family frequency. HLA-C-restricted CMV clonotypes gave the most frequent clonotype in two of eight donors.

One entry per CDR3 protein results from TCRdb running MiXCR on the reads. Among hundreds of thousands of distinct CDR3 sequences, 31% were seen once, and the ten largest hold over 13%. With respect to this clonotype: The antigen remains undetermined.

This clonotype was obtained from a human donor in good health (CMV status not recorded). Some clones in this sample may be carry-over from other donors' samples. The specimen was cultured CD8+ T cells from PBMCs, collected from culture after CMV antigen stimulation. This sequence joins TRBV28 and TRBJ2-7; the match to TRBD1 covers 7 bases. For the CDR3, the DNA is TGTGCTAGCAGTTGGACAGGAAGTACCTACGAGCAGTACGTC. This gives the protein CASSWTGSTYEQYV.